A single T cell receptor beta chain is shown here with its context. This CDR3 contains 15 residues. V lost 0 bases, J lost 2 bases, and 10 bases lay in between. CDR1 is SGHRS and CDR2 is YFSETQ in the germline V gene. This sample stems from a study of T cell changes during pregnancy in multiple sclerosis. Produced via immunoSEQ multiplex PCR; TCRdb's table is partial and in-frame only. There are 70,000 to 90,000 clones in the sample; around 93% occur only once, and less than 0.85% lies in the top ten. The TCR sequence derives from a female donor in good health, enrolled as a control in a pregnancy study. The V gene is TRBV5-1, the J gene TRBJ2-3, with D unresolved. Specimen: peripheral blood, collected in the second trimester of pregnancy. The CDR3 reads CASSLGRPDTDTQYF. The CDR3 nucleotides read TGCGCCAGCAGCTTGGGGAGACCGGACACAGATACGCAGTATTTT.